This T cell receptor beta chain was documented in a study of T cell responses to AZD1222 COVID-19 vaccine. General study findings and limits: Elevations in Spike-specific TCR breadth and depth followed administration of two AZD1222 doses.

For this clone: Its antigen is still unknown.

Data came from immunoSEQ multiplex PCR; TCRdb stores just in-frame clones and leaves some out. The table lists 70,000 to 80,000 clones, around 82% of them singletons, with 40% to 55% in the top ten. This TCR derives from an adult who received the AZD1222 COVID-19 vaccine. The material sequenced was peripheral blood, taken 28 days after the second AZD1222 dose.

The CDR3 here is CASSFTDTQYF. CDR3 bases: TGTGCCAGCAGCTTCACAGATACGCAGTATTTT. The gene calls are TRBV5-5 and TRBJ2-3; D uncertain. Trimming left V 2 bases short and J 2 bases short, with 0 bases between. Germline-derived CDR1 and CDR2 are SGHKS and YYEKEE (reference sequence). The CDR3 sequence is 11 residues long.